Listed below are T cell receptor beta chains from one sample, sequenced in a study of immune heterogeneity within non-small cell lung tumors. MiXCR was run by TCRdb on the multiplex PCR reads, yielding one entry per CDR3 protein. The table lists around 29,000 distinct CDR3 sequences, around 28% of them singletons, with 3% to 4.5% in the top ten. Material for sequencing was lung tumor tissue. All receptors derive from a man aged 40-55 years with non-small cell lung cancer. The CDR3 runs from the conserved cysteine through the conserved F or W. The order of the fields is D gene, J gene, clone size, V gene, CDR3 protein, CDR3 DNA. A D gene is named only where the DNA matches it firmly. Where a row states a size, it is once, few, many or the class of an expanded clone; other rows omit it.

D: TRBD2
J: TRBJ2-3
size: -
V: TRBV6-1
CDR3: CASSPSGTPTDTQYF
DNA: TGTGCCAGCAGCCCAAGCGGGACCCCCACAGATACGCAGTATTTT

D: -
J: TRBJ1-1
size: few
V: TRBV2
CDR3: CASSEAIRGLTEAFF
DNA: TGTGCCAGCAGTGAAGCAATCAGGGGTCTTACTGAAGCTTTCTTT

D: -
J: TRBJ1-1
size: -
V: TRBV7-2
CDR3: CASSDRDGGGTEASF
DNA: TGTGCCAGCAGCGATCGGGACGGTGGGGGAACTGAAGCTTCCTTT

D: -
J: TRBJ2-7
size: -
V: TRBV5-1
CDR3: CASSLGDTWPEQYF
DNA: TGCGCCAGCAGCTTGGGGGACACCTGGCCCGAGCAGTACTTC

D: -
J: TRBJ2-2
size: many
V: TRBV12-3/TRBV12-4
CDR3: CASASSGELFF
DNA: TGTGCCAGCGCAAGCTCCGGGGAGCTGTTTTTT

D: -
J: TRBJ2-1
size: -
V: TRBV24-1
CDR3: CATKMVDYNEQFF
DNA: TGTGCCACCAAAATGGTGGACTACAATGAGCAGTTCTTC

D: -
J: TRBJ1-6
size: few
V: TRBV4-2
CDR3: CASSQITRGYNSPLHF
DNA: TGTGCCAGCAGCCAGATTACAAGAGGGTATAATTCACCCCTCCACTTT

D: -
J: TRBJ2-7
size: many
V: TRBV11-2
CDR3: CASSLGAGRQYF
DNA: TGTGCCAGCAGCTTAGGGGCAGGTCGGCAGTACTTC

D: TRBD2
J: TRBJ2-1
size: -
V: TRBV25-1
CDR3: CASGTSGRDEQFF
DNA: TGTGCCAGTGGGACTAGCGGGAGAGATGAGCAGTTCTTC

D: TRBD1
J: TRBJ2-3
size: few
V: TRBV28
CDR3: CASSRDRGRLTVLTQYF
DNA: TGTGCCAGCAGCCGGGACAGGGGACGACTTACAGTATTGACGCAGTATTTT

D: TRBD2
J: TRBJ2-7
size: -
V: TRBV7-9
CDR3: CASLPGGEQYF
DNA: TGTGCCAGCCTTCCGGGGGGCGAGCAGTACTTC

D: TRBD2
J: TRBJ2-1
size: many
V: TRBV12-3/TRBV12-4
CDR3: CASSFSGRANEQFF
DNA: TGTGCCAGCAGTTTTAGCGGGAGGGCCAATGAGCAGTTCTTC

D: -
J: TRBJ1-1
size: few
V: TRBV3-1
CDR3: CASSPGRSEAFF
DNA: TGTGCCAGCAGCCCTGGTCGTTCTGAAGCTTTCTTT

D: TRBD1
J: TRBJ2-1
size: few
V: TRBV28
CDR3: CASSFRDRGQDEQFF
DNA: TGTGCCAGCAGTTTCCGGGACAGGGGGCAAGATGAGCAGTTCTTC

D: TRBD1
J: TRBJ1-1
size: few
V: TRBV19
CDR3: CASSRPGTGPEAFF
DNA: TGTGCCAGTAGTAGGCCCGGGACAGGGCCCGAAGCTTTCTTT

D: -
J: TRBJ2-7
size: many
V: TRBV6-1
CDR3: CASSERPSYEQYF
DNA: TGTGCCAGCAGTGAAAGGCCCAGCTACGAGCAGTACTTC

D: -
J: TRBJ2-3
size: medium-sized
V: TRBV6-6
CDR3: CASSYSIAIASTDTQYF
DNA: TGTGCCAGCAGTTACTCAATCGCGATAGCTAGCACAGATACGCAGTATTTT

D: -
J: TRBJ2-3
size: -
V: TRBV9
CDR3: CASSRSSRGDTDTQYF
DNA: TGTGCCAGCAGCCGGTCCTCCAGGGGGGACACAGATACGCAGTATTTT

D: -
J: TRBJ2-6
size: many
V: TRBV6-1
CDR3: CASSPQSSGANVLTF
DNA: TGTGCCAGCAGTCCCCAGAGCTCTGGGGCCAACGTCCTGACTTTC

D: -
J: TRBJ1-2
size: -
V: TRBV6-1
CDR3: CASSQQSNYGYTF
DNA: TGTGCCAGCAGTCAACAGAGTAACTATGGCTACACCTTC

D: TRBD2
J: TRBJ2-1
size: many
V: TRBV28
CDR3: CASSPGTSGAREQFF
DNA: TGTGCCAGCAGTCCCGGGACTAGCGGGGCCAGGGAGCAGTTCTTC

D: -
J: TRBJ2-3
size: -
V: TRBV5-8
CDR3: CASSLRANPSDTQYF
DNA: TGTGCCAGCAGCCTCCGGGCCAACCCGTCAGATACGCAGTATTTT

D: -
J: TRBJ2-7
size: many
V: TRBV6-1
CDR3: CASSIQGYEQYF
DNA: TGTGCCAGCAGTATACAGGGCTACGAGCAGTACTTC

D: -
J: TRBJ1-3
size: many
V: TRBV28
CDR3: CATLAPGHGNTIYF
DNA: TGTGCCACGTTAGCCCCAGGGCACGGAAACACCATATATTTT

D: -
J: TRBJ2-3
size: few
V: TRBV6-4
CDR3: CASSAGPGTDTQYF
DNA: TGTGCCAGCAGTGCCGGCCCGGGCACAGATACGCAGTATTTT

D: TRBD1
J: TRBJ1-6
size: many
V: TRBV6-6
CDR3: CASSYSQGSSRNSPLHF
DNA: TGTGCCAGCAGTTACTCACAGGGGTCCTCGAGGAATTCACCCCTCCACTTT

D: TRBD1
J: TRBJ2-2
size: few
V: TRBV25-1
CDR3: CASGGTGIAGELFF
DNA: TGTGCCAGCGGGGGGACAGGGATAGCCGGGGAGCTGTTTTTT

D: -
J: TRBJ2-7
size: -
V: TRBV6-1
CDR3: CASSPIGTHWEQYF
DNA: TGTGCCAGCAGTCCCATCGGGACTCATTGGGAGCAGTACTTC

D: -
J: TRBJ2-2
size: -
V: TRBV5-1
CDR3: CASSREIGAGAGELFF
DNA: TGCGCCAGCAGCCGCGAAATAGGTGCAGGGGCCGGGGAGCTGTTTTTT

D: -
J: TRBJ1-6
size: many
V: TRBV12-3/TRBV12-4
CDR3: CASSLRGIGNSPLHF
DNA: TGTGCCAGCAGTTTGAGGGGTATAGGGAATTCACCCCTCCACTTT

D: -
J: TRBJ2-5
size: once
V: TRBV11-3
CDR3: CASSIARGGETQYF
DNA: TGTGCCAGCAGCATAGCCAGGGGAGGAGAGACCCAGTACTTC

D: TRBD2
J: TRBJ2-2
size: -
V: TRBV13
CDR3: CASNSGGRANGELFF
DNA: TGTGCCAGCAATTCGGGCGGGAGGGCCAACGGGGAGCTGTTTTTT

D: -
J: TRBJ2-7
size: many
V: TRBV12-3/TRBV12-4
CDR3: CASSLATRGEQYF
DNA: TGTGCCAGCAGTTTAGCGACTAGGGGTGAGCAGTACTTC

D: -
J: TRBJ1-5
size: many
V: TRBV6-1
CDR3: CASSSQLTEGNNQPQHF
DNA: TGTGCCAGCAGTTCCCAGCTGACAGAGGGGAACAATCAGCCCCAGCATTTT

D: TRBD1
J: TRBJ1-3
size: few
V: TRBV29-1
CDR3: CSVGTGAGNTIYF
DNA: TGCAGCGTTGGGACAGGGGCTGGAAACACCATATATTTT

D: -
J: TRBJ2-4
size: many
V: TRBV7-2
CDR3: CASLPHGDKNIQYF
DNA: TGTGCCAGCCTCCCCCATGGAGATAAAAACATTCAGTACTTC

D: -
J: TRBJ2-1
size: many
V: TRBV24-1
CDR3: CATSDSNEQFF
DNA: TGTGCCACCAGTGATTCTAATGAGCAGTTCTTC

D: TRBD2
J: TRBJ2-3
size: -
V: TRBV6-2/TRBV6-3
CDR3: CASSYSTTGRAFTQYF
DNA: TGTGCCAGCAGTTACTCGACTACCGGGAGGGCCTTTACCCAGTATTTT

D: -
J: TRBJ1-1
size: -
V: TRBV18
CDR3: CASSSGTLEVNTEAFF
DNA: TGTGCCAGCTCTTCCGGGACCCTTGAGGTGAACACTGAAGCTTTCTTT